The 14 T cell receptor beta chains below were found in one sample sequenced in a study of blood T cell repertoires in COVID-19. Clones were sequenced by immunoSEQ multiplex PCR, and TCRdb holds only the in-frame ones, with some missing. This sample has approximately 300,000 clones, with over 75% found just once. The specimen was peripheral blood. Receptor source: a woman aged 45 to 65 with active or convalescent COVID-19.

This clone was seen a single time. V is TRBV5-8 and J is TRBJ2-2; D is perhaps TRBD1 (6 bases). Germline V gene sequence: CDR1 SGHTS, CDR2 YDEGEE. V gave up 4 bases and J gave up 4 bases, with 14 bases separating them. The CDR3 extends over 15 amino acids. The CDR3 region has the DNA TGTGCCAGCAGCCCACTCGGCAGGGGCACCGGGGAGCTGTTTTTT. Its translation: CASSPLGRGTGELFF.

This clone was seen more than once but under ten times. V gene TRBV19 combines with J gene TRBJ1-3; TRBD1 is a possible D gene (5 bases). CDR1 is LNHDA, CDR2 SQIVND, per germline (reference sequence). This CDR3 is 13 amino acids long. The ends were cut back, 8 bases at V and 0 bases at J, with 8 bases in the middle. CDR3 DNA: TGTGCCAGTCAGACAGTCTCTGGAAACACCATATATTTT. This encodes CASQTVSGNTIYF. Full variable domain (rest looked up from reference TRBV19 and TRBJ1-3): DGGITQSPKYLFRKEGQNVTLSCEQNLNHDAMYWYRQDPGQGLRLIYYSQIVNDFQKGDIAEGYSVSREKKESFPLTVTSAQKNPTAFYLCASQTVSGNTIYFGEGSWLTVV.

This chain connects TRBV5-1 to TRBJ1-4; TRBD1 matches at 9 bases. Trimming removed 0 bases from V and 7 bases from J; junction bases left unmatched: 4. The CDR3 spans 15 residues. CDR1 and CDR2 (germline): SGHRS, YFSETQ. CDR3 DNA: TGCGCCAGCAGCTTGGAAGGGACAGGGCCTGAAAAACTGTTTTTT. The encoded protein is CASSLEGTGPEKLFF.

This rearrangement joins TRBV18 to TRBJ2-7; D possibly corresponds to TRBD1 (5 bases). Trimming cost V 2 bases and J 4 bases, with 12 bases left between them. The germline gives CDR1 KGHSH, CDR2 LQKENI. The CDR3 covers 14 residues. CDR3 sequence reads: CASSPRGTSYEQYF. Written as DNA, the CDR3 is TGTGCCAGCTCACCAAGGGGAACTTCATACGAGCAGTACTTC.

The CDR3 DNA is TGTGCCAGCAGTGACGGCGGGAGTGATACGCAGTATTTT. Translation: CASSDGGSDTQYF. The chain recombines TRBV6-4 with TRBJ2-3, with TRBD2 matching over 7 bases. CDR1 and CDR2 (germline): MRHNA, SNTAGT. CDR3 size: 13 residues. The V gene end was trimmed by 2 bases and the J gene end by 6 bases; junction bases not matched to a gene: 2.

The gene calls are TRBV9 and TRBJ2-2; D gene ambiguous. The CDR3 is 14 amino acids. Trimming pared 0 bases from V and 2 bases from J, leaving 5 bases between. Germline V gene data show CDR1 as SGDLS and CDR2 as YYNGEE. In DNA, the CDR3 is TGTGCCAGCAGCGTAGCGGTAAACACCGGGGAGCTGTTTTTT. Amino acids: CASSVAVNTGELFF.

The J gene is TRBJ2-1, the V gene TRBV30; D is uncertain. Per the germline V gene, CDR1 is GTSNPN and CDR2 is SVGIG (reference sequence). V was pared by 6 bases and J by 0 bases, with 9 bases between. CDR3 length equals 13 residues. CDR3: CACAFSSYNEQFF. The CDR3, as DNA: TGTGCCTGCGCCTTTAGCTCCTACAATGAGCAGTTCTTC.

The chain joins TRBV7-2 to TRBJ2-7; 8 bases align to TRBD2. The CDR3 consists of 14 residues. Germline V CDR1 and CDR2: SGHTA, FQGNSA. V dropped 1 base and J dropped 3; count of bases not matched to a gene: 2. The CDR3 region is CASSLEGLGYEQYF. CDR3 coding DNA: TGTGCCAGCAGCTTAGAGGGACTAGGCTACGAGCAGTACTTC.

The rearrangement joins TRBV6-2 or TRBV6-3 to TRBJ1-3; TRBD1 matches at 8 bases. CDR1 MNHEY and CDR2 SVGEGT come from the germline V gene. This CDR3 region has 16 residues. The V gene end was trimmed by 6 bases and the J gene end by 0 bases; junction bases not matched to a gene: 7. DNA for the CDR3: TGTGCCAGCAGCAGGACAGGGACCTCCTCTGGAAACACCATATATTTT. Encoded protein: CASSRTGTSSGNTIYF.

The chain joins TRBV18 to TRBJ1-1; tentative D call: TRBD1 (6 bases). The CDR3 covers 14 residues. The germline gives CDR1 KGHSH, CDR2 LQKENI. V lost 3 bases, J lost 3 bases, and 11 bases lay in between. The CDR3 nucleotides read TGTGCCAGCTCACCGATACAGGGTGACACTGAAGCTTTCTTT. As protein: CASSPIQGDTEAFF.

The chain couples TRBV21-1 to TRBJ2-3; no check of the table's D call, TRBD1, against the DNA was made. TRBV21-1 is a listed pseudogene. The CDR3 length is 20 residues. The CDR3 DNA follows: TGTGCCAGCCGCTTAACCGATAACCTGGACAGGACAGCCTGCACAGATACGCAGTATTTT. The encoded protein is CASRLTDNLDRTACTDTQYF.

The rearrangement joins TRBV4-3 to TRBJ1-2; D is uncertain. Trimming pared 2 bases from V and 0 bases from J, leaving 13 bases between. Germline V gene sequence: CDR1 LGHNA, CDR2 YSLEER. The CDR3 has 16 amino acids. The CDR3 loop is CASSQRVGIANYGYTF. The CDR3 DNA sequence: TGCGCCAGCAGCCAAAGGGTCGGGATAGCTAACTATGGCTACACCTTC.

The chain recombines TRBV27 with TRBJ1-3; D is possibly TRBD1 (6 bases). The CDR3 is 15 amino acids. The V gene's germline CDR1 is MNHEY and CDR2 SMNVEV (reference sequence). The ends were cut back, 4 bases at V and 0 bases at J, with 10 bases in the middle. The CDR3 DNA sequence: TGTGCCAGCAGTTCCAGGGGAACCTCTGGAAACACCATATATTTT. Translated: CASSSRGTSGNTIYF.

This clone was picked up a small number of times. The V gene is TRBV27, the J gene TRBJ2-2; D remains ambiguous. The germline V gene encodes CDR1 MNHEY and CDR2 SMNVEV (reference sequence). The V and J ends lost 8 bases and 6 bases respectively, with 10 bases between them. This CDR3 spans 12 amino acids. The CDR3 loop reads CASQTRAGELFF. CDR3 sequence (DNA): TGTGCCAGCCAGACAAGAGCCGGGGAGCTGTTTTTT.